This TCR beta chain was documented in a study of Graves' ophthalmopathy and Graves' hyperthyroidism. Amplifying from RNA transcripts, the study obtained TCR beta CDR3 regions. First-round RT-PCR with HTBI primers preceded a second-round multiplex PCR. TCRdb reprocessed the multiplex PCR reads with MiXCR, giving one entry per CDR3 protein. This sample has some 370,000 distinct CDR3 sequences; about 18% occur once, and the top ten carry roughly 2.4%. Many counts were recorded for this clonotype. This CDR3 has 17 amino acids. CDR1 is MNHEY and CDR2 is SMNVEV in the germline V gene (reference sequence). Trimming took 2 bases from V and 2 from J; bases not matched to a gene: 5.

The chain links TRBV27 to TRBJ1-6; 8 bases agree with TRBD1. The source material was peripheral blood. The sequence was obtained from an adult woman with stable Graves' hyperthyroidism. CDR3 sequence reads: CASSLRTGSAYNSPLHF. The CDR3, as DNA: TGTGCCAGCAGTTTAAGGACAGGGTCGGCCTATAATTCACCCCTCCACTTT.